This T cell receptor beta chain comes out of a study of T cell changes during pregnancy in multiple sclerosis (dated by TCRdb to between 2018 and 2021). As for the study more broadly: The study examined how the T cell repertoire changed over the course of pregnancy in women with multiple sclerosis.

Preparation of the library involved the immunoSEQ multiplex PCR assay. TCRdb holds this immuneACCESS table with in-frame rearrangements only. Some clones are missing; in checked studies, unresolved V genes explain under half, and the rest has no known cause. This sample gives roughly 51,000 clones in total; around 94% of them show up just once. Of the sample, approximately 5% falls within the top ten clones. Worth noting for this clone: The antigen it recognizes is unknown. Base qualities were left out, and no much larger clone turns up one base away.

CDR3 length: 19 amino acids, cysteine to phenylalanine. The kept DNA is CDR3 alone, 57 bases in frame from the first base. CDR1 SGDLS and CDR2 YYNGEE were looked up in the germline V gene. V and J lose 5 bases and 0 bases, and a span of 21 bases separates them. Here the chain combines TRBV9 and TRBJ2-6, with the identity of the D gene unclear. The starting material was CD8+ T cells from peripheral blood mononuclear cells, obtained before pregnancy. The receptor comes from a female donor with multiple sclerosis, enrolled in a pregnancy study. The DNA sequence reads TGTGCCAGCAGAGATCCAACTGACTCCTTGAGCTCTGGGGCCAACGTCCTGACTTTC. Translated, this is CASRDPTDSLSSGANVLTF.